This T cell receptor beta chain was identified in a study of blood T cell repertoires in COVID-19. Germline trimming cut 5 bases from V and 6 bases from J; bases unmatched to any gene: 7. CDR3 length equals 15 residues. In germline, CDR1 is SEHNR, CDR2 FQNEAQ (reference sequence). Repertoires were generated with immunoSEQ multiplex PCR, while TCRdb's copy carries only in-frame clones and drops some. The repertoire consists of fewer than 300,000 clones, with less than 90% occurring once and the leading ten covering about 14%. The chain employs TRBV7-9 and TRBJ1-4, with TRBD1 matching over 9 bases. Sequenced: peripheral blood. The receptor's source is a human donor in a cohort sampled during active COVID-19. The CDR3 loop is CASSAPGQGDEKLFF. Here the CDR3 DNA reads TGTGCCAGCAGCGCACCGGGACAGGGAGATGAAAAACTGTTTTTT.